This T cell receptor beta chain was sequenced in a study of T cell responses to AZD1222 COVID-19 vaccine. As for the study in general: Researchers grouped second doses given at about 4 or about 12 weeks into one pool.

The CDR3 has 11 amino acids. Looked up from germline, CDR1 is MGHRA and CDR2 is YSYEKL. The germline V and J ends were trimmed by 6 bases and 3 bases, with 3 bases remaining between them. Sequencing was performed with immunoSEQ multiplex PCR; in TCRdb, only in-frame clones are kept and a portion is missing. The repertoire has 150,000 to 200,000 clones, less than 95% of them found once; the top ten carry around 0.66%. Study results and caveats: Repertoires were collected only later (after the peak T cell response had occurred).

As regards this clone: The antigen remains unidentified.

The chain has TRBV4-1 and TRBJ2-1, with D hard to call. The input for sequencing was peripheral blood, taken on day 0 of AZD1222 vaccination. The TCR sequence derives from an adult in good health. This CDR3 is CASRGYNEQFF. CDR3 in DNA: TGCGCCAGCAGGGGCTACAATGAGCAGTTCTTC.